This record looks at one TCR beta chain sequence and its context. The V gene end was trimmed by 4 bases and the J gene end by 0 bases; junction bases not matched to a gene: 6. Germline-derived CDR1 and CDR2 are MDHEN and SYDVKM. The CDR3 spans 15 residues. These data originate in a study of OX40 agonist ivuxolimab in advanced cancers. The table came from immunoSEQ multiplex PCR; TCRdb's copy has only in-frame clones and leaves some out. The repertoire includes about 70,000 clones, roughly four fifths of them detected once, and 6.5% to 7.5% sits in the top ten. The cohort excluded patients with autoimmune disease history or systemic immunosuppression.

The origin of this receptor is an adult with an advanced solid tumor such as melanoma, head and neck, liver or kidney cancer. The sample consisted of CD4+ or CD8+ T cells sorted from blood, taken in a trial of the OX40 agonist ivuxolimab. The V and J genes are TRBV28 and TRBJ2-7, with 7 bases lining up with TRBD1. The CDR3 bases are TGTGCCAGCAGTTCTACCGGGACAGTCTCCTACGAGCAGTACTTC. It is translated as CASSSTGTVSYEQYF.